A selection of T cell receptor beta chains follows, all from one sample in a study of identical twins. Each CDR3 protein gets one entry after TCRdb re-called the 5' RACE reads with MiXCR. The sample comprises roughly 720,000 distinct CDR3 sequences, roughly 18% of which are singletons, and under 15% rests with the top ten. This same sample was also taken into another study, of T cells expressing NK-cell markers.

Sequencing was done on a sample of PBMCs. The origin of the receptors is a woman aged 18 to 35 in good health. The CDR3 runs from the conserved cysteine through the conserved F or W. Each record gives: J gene, D gene, clone size, V gene, CDR3 protein, CDR3 DNA. A D gene is named only where the DNA matches it firmly. Some rows have no size entry. The others give once, few or many, or a class for an expanded clone.

j_call: TRBJ1-1
d_call: TRBD1
clone_size: few
v_call: TRBV7-9
cdr3_aa: CASSLVQGGAEAFF
cdr3_nt: TGTGCCAGCAGCTTAGTGCAGGGGGGCGCTGAAGCTTTCTTT

j_call: TRBJ2-7
d_call: .
clone_size: .
v_call: TRBV20-1
cdr3_aa: CSAMDREGSYEQYF
cdr3_nt: TGCAGTGCCATGGACAGGGAGGGTTCCTACGAGCAGTACTTC

j_call: TRBJ2-3
d_call: TRBD1
clone_size: many
v_call: TRBV20-1
cdr3_aa: CSATGQGVDTQYF
cdr3_nt: TGCAGTGCCACGGGACAGGGGGTAGATACGCAGTATTTT

j_call: TRBJ2-3
d_call: .
clone_size: few
v_call: TRBV30
cdr3_aa: CAWGFDTQYF
cdr3_nt: TGTGCCTGGGGCTTTGATACGCAGTATTTT

j_call: TRBJ2-5
d_call: TRBD2
clone_size: .
v_call: TRBV7-6
cdr3_aa: CASSSRLAGATRQETQYF
cdr3_nt: TGTGCCAGCAGCTCAAGACTAGCGGGAGCAACACGACAAGAGACCCAGTACTTC

j_call: TRBJ2-7
d_call: .
clone_size: few
v_call: TRBV11-2
cdr3_aa: CASSSLGDEQYF
cdr3_nt: TGTGCCAGCAGCTCTCTGGGCGACGAGCAGTACTTC

j_call: TRBJ2-1
d_call: TRBD2
clone_size: .
v_call: TRBV12-3/TRBV12-4
cdr3_aa: CASTGLAAYNEQFF
cdr3_nt: TGTGCCAGCACCGGACTAGCGGCCTACAATGAGCAGTTCTTC

j_call: TRBJ1-4
d_call: .
clone_size: .
v_call: TRBV7-9
cdr3_aa: CASSLDTEGEKLFF
cdr3_nt: TGTGCCAGCAGCTTAGACACCGAGGGTGAAAAACTGTTTTTT

j_call: TRBJ2-7
d_call: .
clone_size: few
v_call: TRBV12-3/TRBV12-4
cdr3_aa: CASSLSSWRGEQYF
cdr3_nt: TGTGCCAGCAGTTTATCTTCGTGGAGGGGCGAGCAGTACTTC

j_call: TRBJ2-7
d_call: TRBD1
clone_size: .
v_call: TRBV25-1
cdr3_aa: CASSPTGWNEQYF
cdr3_nt: TGTGCCAGCAGTCCGACAGGGTGGAACGAGCAGTACTTC

j_call: TRBJ2-6
d_call: .
clone_size: few
v_call: TRBV10-3
cdr3_aa: CAIGTSGANVLTF
cdr3_nt: TGTGCCATCGGGACTTCTGGGGCCAACGTCCTGACTTTC

j_call: TRBJ2-7
d_call: .
clone_size: .
v_call: TRBV20-1
cdr3_aa: CSASGETYEQYF
cdr3_nt: TGCAGTGCTAGCGGGGAGACCTACGAGCAGTACTTC

j_call: TRBJ2-2
d_call: TRBD1
clone_size: .
v_call: TRBV20-1
cdr3_aa: CSARPTGRNTGELFF
cdr3_nt: TGCAGTGCTAGGCCGACAGGGCGGAACACCGGGGAGCTGTTTTTT

j_call: TRBJ2-7
d_call: .
clone_size: few
v_call: TRBV18
cdr3_aa: CASSPPDRYRYEQYF
cdr3_nt: TGTGCCAGCTCACCCCCTGACAGATATCGCTACGAGCAGTACTTC

j_call: TRBJ2-5
d_call: .
clone_size: .
v_call: TRBV5-1
cdr3_aa: CASSLGWVRETQYF
cdr3_nt: TGCGCCAGCAGCTTAGGATGGGTCAGAGAGACCCAGTACTTC

j_call: TRBJ2-2
d_call: .
clone_size: few
v_call: TRBV5-1
cdr3_aa: CASSPTWSAGTGELFF
cdr3_nt: TGCGCCAGCAGCCCGACTTGGTCAGCGGGCACCGGGGAGCTGTTTTTT